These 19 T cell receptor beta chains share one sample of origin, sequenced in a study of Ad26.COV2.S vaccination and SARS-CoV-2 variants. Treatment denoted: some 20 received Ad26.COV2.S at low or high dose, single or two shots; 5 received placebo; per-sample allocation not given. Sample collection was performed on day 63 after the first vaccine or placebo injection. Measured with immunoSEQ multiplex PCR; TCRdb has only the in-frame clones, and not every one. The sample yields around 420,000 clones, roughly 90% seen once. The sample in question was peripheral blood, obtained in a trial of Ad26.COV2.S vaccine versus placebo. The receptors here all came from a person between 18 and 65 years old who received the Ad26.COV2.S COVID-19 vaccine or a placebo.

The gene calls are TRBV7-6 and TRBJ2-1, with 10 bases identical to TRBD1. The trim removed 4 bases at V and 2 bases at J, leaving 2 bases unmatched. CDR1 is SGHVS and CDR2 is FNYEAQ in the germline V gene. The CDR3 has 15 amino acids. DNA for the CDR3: TGTGCCAGCAGCTCCGGGACAGGGGCCTACAATGAGCAGTTCTTC. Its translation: CASSSGTGAYNEQFF.

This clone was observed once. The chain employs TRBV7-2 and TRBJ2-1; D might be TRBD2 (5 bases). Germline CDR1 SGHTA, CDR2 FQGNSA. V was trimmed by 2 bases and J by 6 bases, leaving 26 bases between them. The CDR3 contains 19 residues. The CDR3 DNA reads TGTGCCAGCAGCTTAATACCGAGCGGTAACCGGCGAATCGGCAATGAGCAGTTCTTC. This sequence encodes CASSLIPSGNRRIGNEQFF.

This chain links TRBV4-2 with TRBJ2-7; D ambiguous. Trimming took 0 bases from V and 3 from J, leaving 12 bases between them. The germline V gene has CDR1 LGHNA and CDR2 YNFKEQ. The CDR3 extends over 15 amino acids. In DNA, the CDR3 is TGTGCCAGCAGCCAAGACGCCGTGGGGTACTACGAGCAGTACTTC. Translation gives CASSQDAVGYYEQYF.

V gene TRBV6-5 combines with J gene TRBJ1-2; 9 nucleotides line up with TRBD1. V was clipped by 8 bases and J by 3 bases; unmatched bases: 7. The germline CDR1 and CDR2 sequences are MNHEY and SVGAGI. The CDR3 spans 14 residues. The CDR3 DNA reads TGTGCCAGCCGCAAACAGGGGGCGGACTATGGCTACACCTTC. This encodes CASRKQGADYGYTF.

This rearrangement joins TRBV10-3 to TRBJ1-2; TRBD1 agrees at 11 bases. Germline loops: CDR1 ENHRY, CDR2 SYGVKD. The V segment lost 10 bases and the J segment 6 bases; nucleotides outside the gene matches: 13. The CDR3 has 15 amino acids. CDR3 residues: CATHDPDRGLDGYTF. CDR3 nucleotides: TGTGCCACCCACGACCCGGACAGGGGGCTCGATGGCTACACCTTC.

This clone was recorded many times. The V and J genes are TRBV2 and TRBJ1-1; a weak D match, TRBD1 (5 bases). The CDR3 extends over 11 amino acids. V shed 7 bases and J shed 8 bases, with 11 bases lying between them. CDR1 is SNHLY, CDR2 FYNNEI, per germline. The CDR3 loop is CASTETVEAFF. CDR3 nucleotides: TGTGCCAGCACCGAGACAGTAGAAGCTTTCTTT.

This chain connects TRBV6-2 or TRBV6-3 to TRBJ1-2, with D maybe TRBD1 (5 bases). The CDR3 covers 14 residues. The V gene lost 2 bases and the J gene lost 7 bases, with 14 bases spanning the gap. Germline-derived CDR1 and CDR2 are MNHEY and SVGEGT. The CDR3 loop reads CASSYVREGSGYTF. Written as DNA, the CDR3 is TGTGCCAGCAGTTACGTCAGGGAAGGTTCTGGCTACACCTTC.

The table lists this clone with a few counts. CDR3 DNA: TGTGCCAGCAGCCTCCCTTGGACAGGGGTCAATGAGCAGTTCTTC. Encoded protein: CASSLPWTGVNEQFF. V and J are TRBV5-4 and TRBJ2-1; 9 nucleotides line up with TRBD1. Germline values: CDR1 SGHNT, CDR2 YYREEE (reference sequence). The trim removed 4 bases at V and 6 bases at J, leaving 8 bases unmatched. The length of the CDR3 is 15 residues.

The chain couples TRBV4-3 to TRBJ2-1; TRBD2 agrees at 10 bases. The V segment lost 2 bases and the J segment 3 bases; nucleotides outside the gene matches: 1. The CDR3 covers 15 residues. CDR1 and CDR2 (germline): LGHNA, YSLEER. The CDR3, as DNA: TGCGCCAGCAGCCAAACTAGCGGGGACTACAATGAGCAGTTCTTC. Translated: CASSQTSGDYNEQFF.

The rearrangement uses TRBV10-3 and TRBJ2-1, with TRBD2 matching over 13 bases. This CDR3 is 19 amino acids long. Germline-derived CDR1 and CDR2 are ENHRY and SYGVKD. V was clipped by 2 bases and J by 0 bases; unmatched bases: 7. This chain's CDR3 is CAISEQGLAGQGSYNEQFF. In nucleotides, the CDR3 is TGTGCCATCAGTGAGCAGGGACTAGCGGGACAGGGCTCCTACAATGAGCAGTTCTTC.

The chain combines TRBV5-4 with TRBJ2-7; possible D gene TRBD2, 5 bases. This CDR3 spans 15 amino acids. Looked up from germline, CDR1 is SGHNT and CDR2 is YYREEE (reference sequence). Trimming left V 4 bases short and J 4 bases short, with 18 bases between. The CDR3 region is CASSPTRGPGYEQYF. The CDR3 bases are TGTGCCAGCAGCCCCACTAGAGGCCCGGGGTACGAGCAGTACTTC.

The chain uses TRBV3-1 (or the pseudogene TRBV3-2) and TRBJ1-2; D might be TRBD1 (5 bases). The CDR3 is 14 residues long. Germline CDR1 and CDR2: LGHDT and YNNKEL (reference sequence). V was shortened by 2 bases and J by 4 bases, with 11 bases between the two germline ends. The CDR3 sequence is CASSQRGDGYGYTF. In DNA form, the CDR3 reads TGTGCCAGCAGCCAACGAGGGGACGGCTATGGCTACACCTTC.

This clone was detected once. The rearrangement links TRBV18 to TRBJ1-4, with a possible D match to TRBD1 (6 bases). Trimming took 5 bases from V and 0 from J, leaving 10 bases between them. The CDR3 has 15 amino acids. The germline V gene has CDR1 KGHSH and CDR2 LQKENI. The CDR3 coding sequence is TGTGCCAGCTCATCCCGACAGGCAACTAATGAAAAACTGTTTTTT. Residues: CASSSRQATNEKLFF.

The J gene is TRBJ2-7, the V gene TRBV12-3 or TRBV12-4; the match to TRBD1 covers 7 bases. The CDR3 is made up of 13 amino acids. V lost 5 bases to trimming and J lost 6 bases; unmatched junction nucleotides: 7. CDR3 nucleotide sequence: TGTGCCAGCAGTCGTGACAGGGCGAGCGAGCAGTACTTC. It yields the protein CASSRDRASEQYF.

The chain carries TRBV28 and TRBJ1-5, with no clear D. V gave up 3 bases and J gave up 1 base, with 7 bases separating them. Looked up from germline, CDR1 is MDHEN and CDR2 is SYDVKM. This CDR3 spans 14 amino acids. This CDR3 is CASSFWASNQPQHF. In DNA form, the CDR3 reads TGTGCCAGCAGTTTTTGGGCGAGCAATCAGCCCCAGCATTTT.

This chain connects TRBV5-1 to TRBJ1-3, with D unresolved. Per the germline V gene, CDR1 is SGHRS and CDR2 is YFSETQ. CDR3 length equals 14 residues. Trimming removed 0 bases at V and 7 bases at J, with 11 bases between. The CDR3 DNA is TGCGCCAGCAGCTTGGATGCAGAGGAGAACACCATATATTTT. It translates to CASSLDAEENTIYF. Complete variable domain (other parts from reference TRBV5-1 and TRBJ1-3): KAGVTQTPRYLIKTRGQQVTLSCSPISGHRSVSWYQQTPGQGLQFLFEYFSETQRNKGNFPGRFSGRQFSNSRSEMNVSTLELGDSALYLCASSLDAEENTIYFGEGSWLTVV.

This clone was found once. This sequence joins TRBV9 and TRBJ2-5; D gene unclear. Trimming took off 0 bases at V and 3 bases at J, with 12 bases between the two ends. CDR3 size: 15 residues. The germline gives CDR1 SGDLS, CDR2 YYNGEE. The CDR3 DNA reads TGTGCCAGCAGCGTAGACGTAGTTCCTAAAGAGACCCAGTACTTC. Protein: CASSVDVVPKETQYF. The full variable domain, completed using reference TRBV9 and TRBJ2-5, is DSGVTQTPKHLITATGQRVTLRCSPRSGDLSVYWYQQSLDQGLQFLIQYYNGEERAKGNILERFSAQQFPDLHSELNLSSLELGDSALYFCASSVDVVPKETQYFGPGTRLLVL.

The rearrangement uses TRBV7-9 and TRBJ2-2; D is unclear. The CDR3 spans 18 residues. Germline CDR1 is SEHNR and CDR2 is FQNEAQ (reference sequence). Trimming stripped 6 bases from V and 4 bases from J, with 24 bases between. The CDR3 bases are TGTGCCAGCAGTTTTCCGGACCCTTTTGCTGTGGGCACCGGGGAGCTGTTTTTT. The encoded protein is CASSFPDPFAVGTGELFF. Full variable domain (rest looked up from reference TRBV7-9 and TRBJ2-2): DTGVSQNPRHKITKRGQNVTFRCDPISEHNRLYWYRQTLGQGPEFLTYFQNEAQLEKSRLLSDRFSAERPKGSFSTLEIQRTEQGDSAMYLCASSFPDPFAVGTGELFFGEGSRLTVL.

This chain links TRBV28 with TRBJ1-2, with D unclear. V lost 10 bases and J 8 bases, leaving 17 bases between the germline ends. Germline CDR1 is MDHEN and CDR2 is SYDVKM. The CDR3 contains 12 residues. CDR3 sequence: CATDLPGWGYTF. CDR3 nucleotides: TGTGCCACCGACCTTCCGGGCTGGGGCTACACCTTC.